Each of the 20 T cell receptor beta chains below was sequenced from the same sample in a study of blood T cell repertoires in COVID-19. Assay used: immunoSEQ multiplex PCR; TCRdb lists only in-frame clones, some missing. The sample includes 110,000 to 150,000 clones, roughly three quarters of them seen just once. Sequences were obtained from peripheral blood. The receptor set was obtained from a man in his 60s with acute or convalescent COVID-19.

The chain combines TRBV6-2 or TRBV6-3 with TRBJ2-3; TRBD2 might be the D (6 bases). Germline V gene data show CDR1 as MNHEY and CDR2 as SVGEGT. The CDR3 sequence is 17 residues long. Trimming stripped 5 bases from V and 0 bases from J, with 18 bases between. CDR3 sequence reads: CASSPPAGRGSTDTQYF. For the CDR3, the DNA is TGTGCCAGCAGTCCACCCGCCGGGCGGGGTAGCACAGATACGCAGTATTTT.

The chain carries TRBV19 and TRBJ1-2; TRBD1 is a possible D gene (6 bases). V was shortened by 7 bases and J by 4 bases, with 10 bases between the two germline ends. Germline values: CDR1 LNHDA, CDR2 SQIVND (reference sequence). This CDR3 has 12 residues. In DNA, the CDR3 is TGTGCCAGTAAACGCAGGGGCTATGGCTACACCTTC. Its protein is CASKRRGYGYTF.

This clone has a handful of counts. As DNA, the CDR3 is TGTGCCAGCAGTGGACAGGGAGGTCAGCCCCAGCATTTT. It specifies CASSGQGGQPQHF. The chain combines TRBV6-2 or TRBV6-3 with TRBJ1-5; 8 bases match TRBD1. CDR1 is MNHEY and CDR2 is SVGEGT in the germline V gene. CDR3 length equals 13 residues. Trimming took 5 bases from V and 6 from J; bases not matched to a gene: 3.

There are a few counts of this clone. The rearrangement uses TRBV4-2 and TRBJ2-7, with a weak D call TRBD1 (6 bases). CDR3 length: 15 amino acids. Germline CDR1 reads LGHNA; CDR2 reads YNFKEQ. V lost 1 base and J 1 base, leaving 11 bases between the germline ends. The CDR3 nucleotides are TGTGCCAGCAGCCAAGGATTGGGGGCTTCCTACGAGCAGTACTTC. Residues: CASSQGLGASYEQYF.

Details on this clone: A much larger clone lies one base from this, so it may be a read error. This CDR3 is also generated by other DNA sequences in the sample. V and J are TRBV6-5 and TRBJ1-1; unclear D gene. This CDR3 comprises 12 residues. V lost 6 bases and J lost 7, with 12 bases in between. Germline V gene sequence: CDR1 MNHEY, CDR2 SVGAGI. The CDR3 loop is CASSLTGVEAFF. CDR3 coding DNA: TGTGCCAGCAGCCTGACGGGAGTTGAAGCTTTCTTT.

This rearrangement joins TRBV2 to TRBJ2-3; D remains unclear. V gave up 4 bases and J gave up 2 bases, with 10 bases separating them. Germline-derived CDR1 and CDR2 are SNHLY and FYNNEI. The CDR3 covers 14 residues. CDR3 sequence (DNA): TGTGCCAGCAGTGTGGGCAGACCCACAGATACGCAGTATTTT. As protein: CASSVGRPTDTQYF.

The V gene is TRBV10-3, the J gene TRBJ2-7; 11 bases align to TRBD2. The CDR3 length is 13 residues. V shed 5 bases, J shed 3 bases, and the junction held 0 bases outside the gene matches. The germline gives CDR1 ENHRY, CDR2 SYGVKD. CDR3 DNA: TGTGCCATCAGTACTAGCGGGAGCTACGAGCAGTACTTC. Its protein is CAISTSGSYEQYF.

This clone was observed a single time. This chain uses TRBV10-1 with TRBJ2-2; D perhaps matches TRBD2 (5 bases). Germline V gene lookup returns CDR1 WNHNN and CDR2 SYGVQD (reference sequence). The CDR3 is 16 amino acids. Trimming cost V 0 bases and J 4 bases, with 12 bases left between them. CDR3 sequence (DNA): TGCGCCAGCAGTGAGTCGGGTAGCGAGAGCACCGGGGAGCTGTTTTTT. Residues: CASSESGSESTGELFF.

The CDR3 protein is CASSRARTDNQPQHF. CDR3 bases: TGTGCCAGCAGCCGAGCAAGGACAGACAATCAGCCCCAGCATTTT. The chain joins TRBV4-2 to TRBJ1-5, with a possible D match to TRBD1 (6 bases). V was trimmed by 4 bases and J by 3 bases, leaving 13 bases between them. CDR1 is LGHNA, CDR2 YNFKEQ, per germline. The CDR3 totals 15 residues.

The V and J genes are TRBV27 and TRBJ1-5; tentative D call: TRBD1 (6 bases). The CDR3 spans 11 residues. Deletions cut 9 bases from V and 6 bases from J, with 9 bases between. The germline gives CDR1 MNHEY, CDR2 SMNVEV (reference sequence). The CDR3 DNA reads TGTGCCAGATTAGGGGGTCAGCCCCAGCATTTT. It is translated as CARLGGQPQHF.

The chain is built from TRBV28 and TRBJ2-5; 8 nucleotides align to TRBD2. J gave up 3 bases and V 8 bases, and 14 bases lay outside the gene matches. Germline CDR1 is MDHEN and CDR2 is SYDVKM. The CDR3 covers 16 residues. The CDR3 nucleotides are TGTGCCAGCCAGCTAGGGGGTAGCGGGACGGAAGAGACCCAGTACTTC. Residues: CASQLGGSGTEETQYF.

The chain uses TRBV10-2 and TRBJ2-7; no clear D gene. The V end lost 2 bases, the J end lost 6 bases, and 11 bases lay between the germline ends. This CDR3 is 13 amino acids long. The germline V gene has CDR1 WSHSY and CDR2 SAAADI. The CDR3 sequence is CASSETRGSEQYF. CDR3 sequence (DNA): TGCGCCAGCAGTGAGACACGAGGTAGCGAGCAGTACTTC.

This clone was detected once. The chain has TRBV24-1 and TRBJ2-7; 10 nucleotides agree with TRBD1. Germline V gives CDR1 KGHDR, CDR2 SFDVKD. The CDR3 consists of 14 residues. The V segment lost 9 bases and the J segment 5 bases; nucleotides outside the gene matches: 9. The CDR3 reads CATSRGQGIDEQYF. CDR3 bases: TGTGCCACCTCTCGGGGACAGGGGATCGACGAGCAGTACTTC.

This clone turned up a few times. The chain combines TRBV4-1 with TRBJ2-7; 11 bases are a match to TRBD1. Germline lookup yields CDR1 MGHRA and CDR2 YSYEKL. The CDR3 length is 17 residues. V was pared by 0 bases and J by 2 bases, with 6 bases of the junction left unmatched. In DNA, the CDR3 is TGCGCCAGCAGCCAAGATTCTGGACAGGGGGCAACCTACGAGCAGTACTTC. Amino acid sequence: CASSQDSGQGATYEQYF.

The CDR3 protein is CASSGHRDRGAGELFF. The CDR3 DNA follows: TGTGCCAGCAGCGGACACCGGGACAGGGGGGCCGGGGAGCTGTTTTTT. The gene calls are TRBV21-1 and TRBJ2-2; the table assigns TRBD1, which was not confirmed against the DNA. TRBV21-1 is termed a pseudogene. The CDR3 extends over 16 amino acids.

The rearrangement links TRBV5-4 to TRBJ2-7; TRBD2 matches at 8 bases. CDR1 is SGHNT and CDR2 is YYREEE in the germline V gene (reference sequence). The trim removed 4 bases at V and 3 bases at J, leaving 6 bases unmatched. The CDR3 consists of 14 residues. CDR3 residues: CASSGGLGNYEQYF. In DNA, the CDR3 is TGTGCCAGCAGCGGGGGACTAGGAAACTACGAGCAGTACTTC.

A few counts support this clone. The chain links TRBV3-1 (or the pseudogene TRBV3-2) to TRBJ2-2; D remains ambiguous. The germline V gene encodes CDR1 LGHDT and CDR2 YNNKEL (reference sequence). V was trimmed by 1 base and J by 6 bases, leaving 12 bases between them. The CDR3 has 15 residues. CDR3 coding DNA: TGTGCCAGCAGCCAAGTATTTAGTTTCCCCGGGGAGCTGTTTTTT. Its translation is CASSQVFSFPGELFF.

V and J are TRBV5-6 and TRBJ2-3, with D possibly TRBD2 on 6 matching bases. The CDR3 contains 16 residues. V shed 4 bases and J shed 1 base, with 16 bases lying between them. CDR1 and CDR2 from the germline V gene are SGHDT and YYEEEE. CDR3 nucleotide sequence: TGTGCCAGCAGCGGGACTTATGGGGCACGCACAGATACGCAGTATTTT. Translated, it gives CASSGTYGARTDTQYF.

This clone was seen ten or more times. This chain joins TRBV27 and TRBJ2-7; TRBD1 aligns across 10 bases. The CDR3 contains 15 residues. Per germline, CDR1 MNHEY and CDR2 SMNVEV (reference sequence). The V segment lost 5 bases and the J segment 3 bases; nucleotides outside the gene matches: 7. The CDR3 nucleotides are TGTGCCAGCAGTCCCTCGGGACAGGGGATCTACGAGCAGTACTTC. Protein sequence: CASSPSGQGIYEQYF.

This chain connects TRBV5-4 to TRBJ2-2; TRBD2 might be the D (5 bases). CDR3 length: 15 amino acids. Germline assignment: CDR1 SGHNT and CDR2 YYREEE (reference sequence). V lost 0 bases to trimming and J lost 5 bases, with 11 bases between them. The chain's CDR3 is CASSLASERTGELFF. The DNA of the CDR3 is TGTGCCAGCAGCTTGGCCTCCGAGCGGACCGGGGAGCTGTTTTTT. Variable domain in full (rest from reference TRBV5-4 and TRBJ2-2): ETGVTQSPTHLIKTRGQQVTLRCSSQSGHNTVSWYQQALGQGPQFIFQYYREEENGRGNFPPRFSGLQFPNYSSELNVNALELDDSALYLCASSLASERTGELFFGEGSRLTVL.